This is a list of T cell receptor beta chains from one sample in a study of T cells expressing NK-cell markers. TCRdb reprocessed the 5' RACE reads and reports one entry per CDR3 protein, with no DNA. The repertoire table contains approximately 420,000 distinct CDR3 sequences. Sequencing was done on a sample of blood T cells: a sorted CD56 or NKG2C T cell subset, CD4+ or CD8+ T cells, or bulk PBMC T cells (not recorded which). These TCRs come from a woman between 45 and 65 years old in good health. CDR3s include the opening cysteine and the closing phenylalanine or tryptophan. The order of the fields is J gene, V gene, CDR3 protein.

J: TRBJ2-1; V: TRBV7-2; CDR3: CASSFYQRWNEQFF
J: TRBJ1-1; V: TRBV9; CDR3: CASSASRLNTEAFF
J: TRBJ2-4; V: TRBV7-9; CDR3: CASSQSKNIQYF
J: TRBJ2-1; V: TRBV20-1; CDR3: CSARALLTSGSYNEQFF
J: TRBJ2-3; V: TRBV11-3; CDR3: CASSLAVGAGDKDTQYF
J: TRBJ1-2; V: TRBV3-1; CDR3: CASSLRQNYGYTF
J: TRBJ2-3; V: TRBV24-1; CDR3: CATSDTGSGDTQYF
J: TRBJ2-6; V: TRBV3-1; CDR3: CASSQASSGANVLTF
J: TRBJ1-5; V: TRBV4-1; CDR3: CASSQAGTANQPQHF
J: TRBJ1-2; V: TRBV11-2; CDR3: CASSLEGTVGYGYTF
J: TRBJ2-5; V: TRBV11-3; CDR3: CASSFPGLGAQYF
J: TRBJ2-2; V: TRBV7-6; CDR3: CASSLGTSGSGELFF
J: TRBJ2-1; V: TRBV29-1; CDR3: CSYLHRADEQFF